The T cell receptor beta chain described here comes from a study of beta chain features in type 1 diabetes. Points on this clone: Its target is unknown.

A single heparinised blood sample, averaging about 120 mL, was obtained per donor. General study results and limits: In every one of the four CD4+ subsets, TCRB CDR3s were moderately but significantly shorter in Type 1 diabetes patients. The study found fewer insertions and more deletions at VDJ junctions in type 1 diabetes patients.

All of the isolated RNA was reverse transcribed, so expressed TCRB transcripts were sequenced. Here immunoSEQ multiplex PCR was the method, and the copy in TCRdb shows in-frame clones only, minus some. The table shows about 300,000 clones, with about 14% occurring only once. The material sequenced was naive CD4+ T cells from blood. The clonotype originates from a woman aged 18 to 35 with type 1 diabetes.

CDR3 sequence (DNA): TGTGCCAGCAGTTTAACAGAGATGAACACTGAAGCTTTCTTT. It is translated as CASSLTEMNTEAFF. J is TRBJ1-1 and V is TRBV27; D is unresolved. The CDR3 consists of 14 residues. The V end was cut by 2 bases, the J end by 0 bases, with 7 bases between. CDR1 MNHEY and CDR2 SMNVEV come from the germline V gene (reference sequence).